This T cell receptor (beta chain) was obtained from a study of T-cell reconstitution after alpha-beta-depleted transplantation in children. This clonotype has just a few counts. Unique molecular identifiers tagged the TCRbeta library. TCRdb reprocessed the PCR reads via MiXCR and lists one record per CDR3 protein. The sample has fewer than 450,000 distinct CDR3 sequences; around 15% are singletons. CDR1 and CDR2 (germline): SGHTA, FQGTGA. V lost 2 bases to trimming and J lost 2 bases, with 13 bases between them. The CDR3 consists of 15 residues. The rearrangement joins TRBV7-3 to TRBJ2-7; the D gene is possibly TRBD2 (5 bases). The TCR comes from a male patient aged 2 to 10 who had a stem cell transplant for acute lymphoblastic leukemia, so the T cells may come from the graft donor. The sample was PBMCs, mostly from graft donor cells, taken 360 days after TCRalphabeta/CD19-depleted stem cell transplant. The CDR3 region is CASSLQSGSTYEQYF. Written as DNA, the CDR3 is TGTGCCAGCAGCTTACAGAGCGGCAGCACCTACGAGCAGTACTTC.